The clone carrying this TCR beta chain showed up just a few times. Its target is not known. The sample comes from a study of CD8 T cells in ankylosing spondylitis. Study-wide findings and caveats: Seemingly distinctive of ankylosing spondylitis blood was a TCR beta motif formed by eight highly homologous variants. Existing reports had already noted some motif variants in reactive arthritis synovial fluid and blood. It was reported that disease-linked clones were significantly enriched in matched ankylosing spondylitis synovial fluid.

By quantitative 5'-RACE with molecular barcodes, the TCR beta libraries were made. Via MiXCR, TCRdb re-called the 5' RACE reads, giving one row per CDR3 protein. Among about 540,000 distinct CDR3 sequences listed, roughly 13% were seen once. The CDR3 covers 14 residues. Germline V gene sequence: CDR1 DFQATT, CDR2 SNEGSKA (reference sequence). Trimming removed 6 bases from V and 5 bases from J, with 18 bases in between. The V gene is TRBV20-1, the J gene TRBJ2-3; D is uncertain. The receptor's source is a male donor with ankylosing spondylitis. Source material: blood, either unsorted or a sorted T cell fraction (not recorded which). Here the CDR3 reads CSAEPLKKGDTQYF. CDR3 DNA: TGCAGTGCGGAACCCCTTAAAAAAGGAGATACGCAGTATTTT.